This T cell receptor (beta chain) is drawn from a study of Tregs in tolerant kidney transplant recipients. The junction had 8 bases not matched to a gene; V was cut back by 4 bases and J by 2 bases. The CDR3 runs 16 residues. CDR1 is SGHRS and CDR2 is YFSETQ in the germline V gene. Comment on this clone: Its target is unknown.

The data were produced by immunoSEQ multiplex PCR, yet TCRdb's version contains in-frame clones alone and is incomplete. The sample consists of some 80,000 clones, 95% to 98% of them appearing once. Study outcomes and limitations: In tolerant patients, donor-specific Tregs outgrew total Tregs, suggesting antigen-driven expansion. Biological reproducibility was not directly addressed in this study.

Thawed PBMCs were FACS-sorted into unstimulated CD4+CD25+CD127- regulatory T cells, CD4+CD25- non-regulatory cells, CD4 and CD8 cells. This TCR derives from a human donor who received a combined kidney and bone marrow transplant. This specimen consisted of CD4+ T cells from blood, obtained before the transplant. V gene TRBV5-1 combines with J gene TRBJ2-7, with 11 bases fitting TRBD2. CDR3 loop: CASSVLISGRAYEQYF. CDR3 nucleotides: TGCGCCAGCAGCGTACTCATTAGCGGGAGGGCCTACGAGCAGTACTTC. Full variable domain (remainder filled in from reference TRBV5-1 and TRBJ2-7): KAGVTQTPRYLIKTRGQQVTLSCSPISGHRSVSWYQQTPGQGLQFLFEYFSETQRNKGNFPGRFSGRQFSNSRSEMNVSTLELGDSALYLCASSVLISGRAYEQYFGPGTRLTVT.